The rows below give T cell receptor beta chains drawn from one sample of a study of spatial heterogeneity in lung cancer. TCRdb re-derived calls from the 5' RACE reads in MiXCR, one entry per CDR3 protein. The profile shows under 100,000 distinct CDR3 sequences, approximately 8.2% of them singletons. The source material was PBMCs, sampled at surgery. These receptors were obtained from a male donor with early-stage non-small cell lung cancer. Both conserved end residues are part of each CDR3. Fields, in order: clone size, D gene, V gene, J gene, CDR3 DNA, CDR3 protein. D genes are given only for firm matches. Some rows mark clone size as missing; the rest say once, few, many or name a class of expanded clone.

clone size: many
D gene: NA
V gene: TRBV7-9
J gene: TRBJ2-5
CDR3 DNA: TGTGCCAGCAGCTTAGCCCAGGTTGAGACCCAGTACTTC
CDR3 protein: CASSLAQVETQYF

clone size: NA
D gene: NA
V gene: TRBV7-9
J gene: TRBJ1-2
CDR3 DNA: TGTGCCAGCAGCTTATTTGCAGGGGAGAACTATGGCTACACCTTC
CDR3 protein: CASSLFAGENYGYTF

clone size: NA
D gene: NA
V gene: TRBV3-1
J gene: TRBJ1-3
CDR3 DNA: TGTGCCAGCAGCCAAGGTCGGAACTCTGGAAACACCATATATTTT
CDR3 protein: CASSQGRNSGNTIYF

clone size: few
D gene: TRBD2
V gene: TRBV7-8
J gene: TRBJ2-3
CDR3 DNA: TGTGCCAGCAGCTTAGATAGCGGGGGAGATACGCAGTATTTT
CDR3 protein: CASSLDSGGDTQYF

clone size: few
D gene: TRBD1
V gene: TRBV3-1
J gene: TRBJ1-2
CDR3 DNA: TGTGCCAGCAGCTCAACCGGGACAGGGGGCCTCTTCGGCTACACCTTC
CDR3 protein: CASSSTGTGGLFGYTF

clone size: NA
D gene: NA
V gene: TRBV3-1
J gene: TRBJ1-2
CDR3 DNA: TGTGCCAGCACCCAGAATACGCGAAATGGCTACACCTTC
CDR3 protein: CASTQNTRNGYTF

clone size: NA
D gene: NA
V gene: TRBV19
J gene: TRBJ1-5
CDR3 DNA: TGTGCCAGTAGTATTTTGGTTAATCAGCCCCAGCATTTT
CDR3 protein: CASSILVNQPQHF

clone size: NA
D gene: TRBD1
V gene: TRBV9
J gene: TRBJ1-6
CDR3 DNA: TGTGCCAGCATCGACCGGGACAGGGTCCTCCACTTT
CDR3 protein: CASIDRDRVLHF

clone size: few
D gene: NA
V gene: TRBV10-3
J gene: TRBJ2-5
CDR3 DNA: TGTGCCATCAGTGAATCGGCACAGGGAGGGGAGACCCAGTACTTC
CDR3 protein: CAISESAQGGETQYF

clone size: few
D gene: NA
V gene: TRBV6-5
J gene: TRBJ2-1
CDR3 DNA: TGTGCCAGCAGTTACGGGGGCGCCTCCTACAATGAGCAGTTCTTC
CDR3 protein: CASSYGGASYNEQFF

clone size: few
D gene: NA
V gene: TRBV5-1
J gene: TRBJ2-5
CDR3 DNA: TGCGCCAGCAGCTTTGACTACCAAGAGACCCAGTACTTC
CDR3 protein: CASSFDYQETQYF

clone size: few
D gene: NA
V gene: TRBV29-1
J gene: TRBJ1-2
CDR3 DNA: TGCAGCGTTGAAAACAGGAACTATGGCTACACCTTC
CDR3 protein: CSVENRNYGYTF

clone size: many
D gene: NA
V gene: TRBV4-3
J gene: TRBJ2-2
CDR3 DNA: TGCGCCAGCAGCCAAGAGGGTTTCACCGGGGAGCTGTTTTTT
CDR3 protein: CASSQEGFTGELFF

clone size: many
D gene: NA
V gene: TRBV7-2
J gene: TRBJ2-5
CDR3 DNA: TGTGCCAGCAGCCGCCGGACACCTCAGGCGGAGACCCAGTACTTC
CDR3 protein: CASSRRTPQAETQYF

clone size: NA
D gene: NA
V gene: TRBV6-2/TRBV6-3
J gene: TRBJ2-5
CDR3 DNA: TGTGCCAGCACCTCTACTGGGGGGACCCAGTACTTC
CDR3 protein: CASTSTGGTQYF

clone size: few
D gene: NA
V gene: TRBV4-3
J gene: TRBJ2-7
CDR3 DNA: TGCGCCAGCAGCCAAGACAGGGTGAGTGAAGAGCAGTACTTC
CDR3 protein: CASSQDRVSEEQYF

clone size: NA
D gene: NA
V gene: TRBV10-3
J gene: TRBJ2-3
CDR3 DNA: TGTGCCATCAGTGGATCTTCAGATACGCAGTATTTT
CDR3 protein: CAISGSSDTQYF

clone size: few
D gene: TRBD2
V gene: TRBV15
J gene: TRBJ2-3
CDR3 DNA: TGTGCCACCAGCCGCCCAGCGGGGGGGCAGGGAGATACGCAGTATTTT
CDR3 protein: CATSRPAGGQGDTQYF

clone size: many
D gene: NA
V gene: TRBV24-1
J gene: TRBJ2-7
CDR3 DNA: TGTGCCACCAGTGATTCGAGGCAGGGGCCCTACGAGCAGTACTTC
CDR3 protein: CATSDSRQGPYEQYF

clone size: many
D gene: NA
V gene: TRBV6-2/TRBV6-3
J gene: TRBJ2-6
CDR3 DNA: TGTGCCAGCAGTCCCTCCCCGGGACACCACAGCTCTGGGGCCAACGTCCTGACTTTC
CDR3 protein: CASSPSPGHHSSGANVLTF

clone size: many
D gene: TRBD2
V gene: TRBV7-3
J gene: TRBJ2-3
CDR3 DNA: TGTGCCAGCAGCTCCAGCGGGGGGACGGATACGCAGTATTTT
CDR3 protein: CASSSSGGTDTQYF

clone size: few
D gene: NA
V gene: TRBV10-3
J gene: TRBJ1-1
CDR3 DNA: TGTGCCAGTTATGGGGGGTACACTGAAGCTTTCTTT
CDR3 protein: CASYGGYTEAFF

clone size: few
D gene: NA
V gene: TRBV6-1
J gene: TRBJ2-7
CDR3 DNA: TGTGCCAGCAGTATAGCCGGGACCTCCTCCTACGAGCAGTACTTC
CDR3 protein: CASSIAGTSSYEQYF

clone size: many
D gene: NA
V gene: TRBV5-4
J gene: TRBJ2-3
CDR3 DNA: TGTGCCAGCAGCTTGTATGTTAGAGAAAGCACAGATACGCAGTATTTT
CDR3 protein: CASSLYVRESTDTQYF

clone size: NA
D gene: NA
V gene: TRBV9
J gene: TRBJ2-7
CDR3 DNA: TGTGCCAGCAGCGTAGCTGGGGCCGGCGAGCAGTACTTC
CDR3 protein: CASSVAGAGEQYF

clone size: few
D gene: TRBD1
V gene: TRBV4-2
J gene: TRBJ2-1
CDR3 DNA: TGTGCCAGCAGCCCCCGGACAGGGGGCAATAATAGGGTGAGGAATGAGCAGTTCTTC
CDR3 protein: CASSPRTGGNNRVRNEQFF

clone size: many
D gene: NA
V gene: TRBV18
J gene: TRBJ1-3
CDR3 DNA: TGTGCCAGCTCACCACCAAGTACGGACACCATATATTTT
CDR3 protein: CASSPPSTDTIYF